These 9 T cell receptor beta chains came from one sample sequenced in a study of blood T cell repertoires in COVID-19. Sequencing used immunoSEQ multiplex PCR; TCRdb keeps in-frame clones, though not all of them. Altogether about 190,000 clones are present, 82% being singletons, with the ten largest covering 7.8%. Material: peripheral blood. Source of these receptors: a woman aged 55-70 years with COVID-19, enrolled during active disease.

This clone was detected only once. The chain couples TRBV19 to TRBJ2-7; 9 nucleotides agree with TRBD2. Germline CDR1 is LNHDA and CDR2 is SQIVND (reference sequence). The J segment lost 6 bases and the V segment lost 9 bases, leaving 9 bases of the junction unmatched. The CDR3 is 13 residues long. CDR3 coding DNA: TGTGCCAGCTCCGGGACTAGCTCATCCGAGCAGTACTTC. This gives the protein CASSGTSSSEQYF.

The chain has TRBV7-2 and TRBJ2-1; D is possibly TRBD2 (6 bases). Germline assignment: CDR1 SGHTA and CDR2 FQGNSA. This CDR3 region has 16 residues. The germline V and J ends were trimmed by 1 base and 4 bases, with 14 bases remaining between them. In nucleotides, the CDR3 is TGTGCCAGCAGCTTAGAGTTCGGGAGAATGTACAATGAGCAGTTCTTC. This gives the protein CASSLEFGRMYNEQFF.

As regards this clone: This CDR3 is also generated by other DNA sequences in the sample. CDR3: CASSLAGGGAQGTGELFF. CDR3 in DNA: TGTGCCAGCAGCCTCGCGGGCGGGGGGGCGCAGGGGACCGGGGAGCTGTTTTTT. The rearrangement joins TRBV4-2 to TRBJ2-2, with 9 bases lining up with TRBD2. The length of the CDR3 is 18 residues. The V segment lost 4 bases and the J segment 5 bases; nucleotides outside the gene matches: 14. Per the germline V gene, CDR1 is LGHNA and CDR2 is YNFKEQ.

This chain uses TRBV5-6 with TRBJ2-5; tentative D call: TRBD1 (5 bases). The CDR3 has 14 residues. Germline lookup yields CDR1 SGHDT and CDR2 YYEEEE. V was clipped by 2 bases and J by 4 bases, with 12 bases between them. Here the CDR3 DNA reads TGTGCCAGCAGCTTCATCACAGGATCAGAGACCCAGTACTTC. It translates to CASSFITGSETQYF.

The V and J genes are TRBV11-3 and TRBJ2-1; 11 bases align to TRBD2. This CDR3 contains 16 residues. The V segment lost 4 bases and the J segment 7 bases; nucleotides outside the gene matches: 9. Per germline, CDR1 SGHNT and CDR2 YENEEA. This CDR3 reads CASSSGSGGARNEQFF. The CDR3 DNA is TGTGCCAGCAGCTCAGGTAGCGGGGGGGCCAGAAATGAGCAGTTCTTC.

The chain links TRBV6-4 to TRBJ1-2; D not certain. Deletions cut 5 bases from V and 4 bases from J, with 17 bases between. Looked up from germline, CDR1 is MRHNA and CDR2 is SNTAGT. The CDR3 length is 15 residues. This CDR3 is CASSSEAFSGYGYTF. The CDR3 coding sequence is TGTGCCAGCAGTTCCGAGGCGTTTTCTGGCTATGGCTACACCTTC.

A single count supports this clone. This sequence joins TRBV7-2 and TRBJ1-5, with 9 bases aligning to TRBD1. From germline, CDR1 is SGHTA and CDR2 FQGNSA. The J segment lost 7 bases and the V segment lost 5 bases, leaving 6 bases of the junction unmatched. The CDR3 contains 14 residues. The CDR3 here is CASSQQGAKQPQHF. CDR3 nucleotide sequence: TGTGCCAGCAGCCAACAGGGGGCCAAACAGCCCCAGCATTTT.

This clone has only a few counts. J is TRBJ2-1 and V is TRBV29-1; 9 nucleotides match TRBD1. The trim removed 5 bases at V and 9 bases at J, leaving 11 bases unmatched. The CDR3 has 14 amino acids. The germline V gene encodes CDR1 SQVTM and CDR2 ANQGSEA. The CDR3 region has the DNA TGCAGCGTTCGACGGGACAGGGACGGATTTGAGCAGTTCTTC. Its translation is CSVRRDRDGFEQFF.

This clone has only a few counts. The chain links TRBV5-1 to TRBJ2-5; possible D gene TRBD1, 6 bases. The V end lost 3 bases, the J end lost 1 base, and 10 bases lay between the germline ends. Germline values: CDR1 SGHRS, CDR2 YFSETQ. The CDR3 consists of 14 residues. The CDR3 loop reads CASSSGHIQETQYF. CDR3 coding DNA: TGCGCCAGCAGCTCGGGACACATCCAAGAGACCCAGTACTTC. Full variable domain (remainder filled in from reference TRBV5-1 and TRBJ2-5): KAGVTQTPRYLIKTRGQQVTLSCSPISGHRSVSWYQQTPGQGLQFLFEYFSETQRNKGNFPGRFSGRQFSNSRSEMNVSTLELGDSALYLCASSSGHIQETQYFGPGTRLLVL.